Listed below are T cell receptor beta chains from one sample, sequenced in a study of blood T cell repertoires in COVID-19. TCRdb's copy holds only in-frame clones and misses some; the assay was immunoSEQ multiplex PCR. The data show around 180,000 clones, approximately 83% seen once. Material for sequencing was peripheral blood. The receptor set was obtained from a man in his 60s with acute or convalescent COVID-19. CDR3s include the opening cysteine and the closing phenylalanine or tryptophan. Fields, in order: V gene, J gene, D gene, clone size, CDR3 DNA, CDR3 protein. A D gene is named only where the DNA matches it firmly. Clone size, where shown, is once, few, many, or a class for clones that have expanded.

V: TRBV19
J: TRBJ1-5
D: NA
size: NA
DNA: TGTGCCAGTAGTCTTTCAGGTTCTCAGCCCCAGCATTTT
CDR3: CASSLSGSQPQHF

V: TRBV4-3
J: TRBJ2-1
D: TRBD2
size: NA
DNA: TGCGCCAGCAGCCAAGATCCTGGGCTAGCGGGAGGTGATGAGCAGTTCTTC
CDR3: CASSQDPGLAGGDEQFF

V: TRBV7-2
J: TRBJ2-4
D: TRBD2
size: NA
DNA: TGTGCCAGCAGCTTAGATGGTAGCGGGAGGGCTAACATTCAGTACTTC
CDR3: CASSLDGSGRANIQYF

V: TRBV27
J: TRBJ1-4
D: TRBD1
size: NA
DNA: TGTGCCAGCAGGCGCGGGACAGGGGTGTCGACTAATGAAAAACTGTTTTTT
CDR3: CASRRGTGVSTNEKLFF

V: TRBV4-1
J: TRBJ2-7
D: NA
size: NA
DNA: TGCGCCAGCAGCCCCGGGACTGGGGTAGGAGAGCAGTACTTC
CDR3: CASSPGTGVGEQYF

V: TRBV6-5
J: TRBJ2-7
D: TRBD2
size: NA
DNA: TGTGCCAGTAGGGTCGGAGCGGGGGGATCACGGGAGCAGTACTTC
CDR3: CASRVGAGGSREQYF

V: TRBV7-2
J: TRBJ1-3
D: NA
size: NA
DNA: TGTGCCAGCAGCTTAGCGGGAACAGGCTCTGGAAACACCATATATTTT
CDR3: CASSLAGTGSGNTIYF

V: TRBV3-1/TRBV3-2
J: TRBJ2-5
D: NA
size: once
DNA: TGTGCCAGCAGCTCCCTGGGGGCGGAGACCCAGTACTTC
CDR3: CASSSLGAETQYF

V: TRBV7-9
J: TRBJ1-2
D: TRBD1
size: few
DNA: TGTGCCAGCAGCCCTGGAGGGGGCGCTAACTATGGCTACACCTTC
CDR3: CASSPGGGANYGYTF

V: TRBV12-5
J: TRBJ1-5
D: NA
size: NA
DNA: TGTGCTAGTGGTTTAGGTGCCAGTACCTCGGAGCCCCGGCATTTT
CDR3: CASGLGASTSEPRHF

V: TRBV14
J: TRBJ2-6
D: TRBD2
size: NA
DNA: TGTGCCAGCAGCCGGACTAGCGGCTCTGGGGCCAACGTCCTGACTTTC
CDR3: CASSRTSGSGANVLTF

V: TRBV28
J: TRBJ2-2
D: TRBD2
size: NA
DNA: TGTGCCAGCTCCGGGAGGTGGGTCGGGGAGCTGTTTTTT
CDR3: CASSGRWVGELFF

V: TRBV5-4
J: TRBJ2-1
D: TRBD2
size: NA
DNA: TGTGCCAGCAGCCACAACGTGGGGGCTAGCGGGAGGGAGCAGTTCTTC
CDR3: CASSHNVGASGREQFF

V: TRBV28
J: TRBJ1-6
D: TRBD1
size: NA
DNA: TGTGCCAGCAGTTTATTCAGGGGGCCATATAATTCACCCCTCCACTTT
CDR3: CASSLFRGPYNSPLHF

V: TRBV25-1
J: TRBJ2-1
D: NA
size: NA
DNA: TGTGCCAGCAGTGCCCCCGGGACTGGAGGATACAATGAGCAGTTCTTC
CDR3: CASSAPGTGGYNEQFF

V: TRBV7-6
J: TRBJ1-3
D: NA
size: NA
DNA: TGTGCCAGCAGCTCCGGAAAAGGGGCCCTCTCTGGAAACACCATATATTTT
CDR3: CASSSGKGALSGNTIYF

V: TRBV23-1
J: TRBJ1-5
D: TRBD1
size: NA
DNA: TGCGCCAGCAGTCTCCTCCGGGACAGGGAGGGTCTAATTGGCAATCAGCCCCAGCATTTT
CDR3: CASSLLRDREGLIGNQPQHF

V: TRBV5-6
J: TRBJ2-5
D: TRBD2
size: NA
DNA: TGTGCCAGCAGCTTACCGGGACTAGTTAAGTTGGAGACCCAGTACTTC
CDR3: CASSLPGLVKLETQYF

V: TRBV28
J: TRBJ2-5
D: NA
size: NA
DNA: TGTGCCAGCAGTTCTAACAGTGCCCTTTGGGCCCAGTACTTC
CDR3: CASSSNSALWAQYF

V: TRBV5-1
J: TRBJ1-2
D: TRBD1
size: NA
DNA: TGCGCCAGCAGCACCACTTCCGGGACAGGTATAGCCTATGGCTACACCTTC
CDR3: CASSTTSGTGIAYGYTF

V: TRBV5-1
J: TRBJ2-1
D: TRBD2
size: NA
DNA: TGCGCCAGCAGCTTGGGGGTGAGCGGGAGCTCAAGTGAGCAGTTCTTC
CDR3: CASSLGVSGSSSEQFF

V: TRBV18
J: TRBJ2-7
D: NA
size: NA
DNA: TGTGCCAGCTCCTCCTCACACACAGGGAGCTACGAGCAGTACTTC
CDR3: CASSSSHTGSYEQYF

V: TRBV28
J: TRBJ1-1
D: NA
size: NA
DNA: TGTGCCAGCAGTCCCCCGCGGGGAGTAACTGAAGCTTTCTTT
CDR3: CASSPPRGVTEAFF

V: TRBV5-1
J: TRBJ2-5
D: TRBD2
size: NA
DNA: TGCGCCAGCAGCGCGGGGGGAGTGGGCCAAGAGACCCAGTACTTC
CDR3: CASSAGGVGQETQYF

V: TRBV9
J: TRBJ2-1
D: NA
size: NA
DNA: TGTGCCAGCAGCACCTGGACAGAATACAATGAGCAGTTCTTC
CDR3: CASSTWTEYNEQFF

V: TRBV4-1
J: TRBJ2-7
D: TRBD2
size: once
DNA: TGCGCCAGCAGCCAAGAGACCACCACCAAGGGACTAGCGGGAGGGCCTGGCGAGCAGTACTTC
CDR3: CASSQETTTKGLAGGPGEQYF

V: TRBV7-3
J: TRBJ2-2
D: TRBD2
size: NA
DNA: TGTGCCAGCAGCTTAATGGGTCTAGCGGGAGACACCGGGGAGCTGTTTTTT
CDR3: CASSLMGLAGDTGELFF

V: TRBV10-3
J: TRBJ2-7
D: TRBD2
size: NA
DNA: TGTGCCATCAGTGCACCCCCCGGGACTAACACCTACGAGCAGTACTTC
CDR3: CAISAPPGTNTYEQYF

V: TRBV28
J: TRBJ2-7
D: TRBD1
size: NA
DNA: TGTGCCAGCAGTTTGGGACAGGGCGGCGCCTACGAGCAGTACTTC
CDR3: CASSLGQGGAYEQYF

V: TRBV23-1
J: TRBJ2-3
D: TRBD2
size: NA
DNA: TGCGCCAGCAGGCTAGCGGGACATAGCACAGATACGCAGTATTTT
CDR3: CASRLAGHSTDTQYF

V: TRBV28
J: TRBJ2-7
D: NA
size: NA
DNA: TGTGCCAGCAGTACTCGAGTCTACGAGCAGTACTTC
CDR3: CASSTRVYEQYF

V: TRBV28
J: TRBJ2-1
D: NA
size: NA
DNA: TGTGCCAGCGGGGAGCTCAATGAGCAGTTCTTC
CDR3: CASGELNEQFF

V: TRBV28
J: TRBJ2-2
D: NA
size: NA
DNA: TGTGCCAGCAGGGCAGGGGGCGCGGGGGCGGGGGAGCTGTTTTTT
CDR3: CASRAGGAGAGELFF

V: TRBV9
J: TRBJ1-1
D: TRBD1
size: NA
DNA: TGTGCCAGCAGCGTAATGGAACTAGGGACAGGGGCAGCTTTCTTT
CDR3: CASSVMELGTGAAFF

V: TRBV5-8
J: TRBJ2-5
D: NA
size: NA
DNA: TGTGCCAGCAGCTTGGATCCCGGGGAGACCCAGTACTTC
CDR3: CASSLDPGETQYF

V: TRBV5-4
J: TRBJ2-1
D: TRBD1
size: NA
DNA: TGTGCCAGCAGCCCCCCCCGGGACAGGGGGCGGTATGAGCAGTTCTTC
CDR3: CASSPPRDRGRYEQFF

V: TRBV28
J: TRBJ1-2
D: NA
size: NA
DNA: TGTGCCAGCTACACCCGGGGGGGCTACACCTTC
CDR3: CASYTRGGYTF

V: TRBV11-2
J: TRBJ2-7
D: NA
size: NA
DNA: TGTGCCAGCAGCTTAGAACGGAGGGGGGGAAGAGCCTCCTACGAGCAGTACTTC
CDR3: CASSLERRGGRASYEQYF

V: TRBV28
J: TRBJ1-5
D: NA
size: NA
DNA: TGTGCCAGCAGCTCAGTTGGTCAGCCCCAGCATTTT
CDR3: CASSSVGQPQHF

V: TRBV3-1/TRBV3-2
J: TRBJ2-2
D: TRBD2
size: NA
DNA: TGTGCCAGCAGCCAACGACTAGCGATCACCGGGGAGCTGTTTTTT
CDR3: CASSQRLAITGELFF

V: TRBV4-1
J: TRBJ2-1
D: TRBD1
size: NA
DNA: TGCGCCAGCAGCCGGGGACAGATCTCCTACAATGAGCAGTTCTTC
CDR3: CASSRGQISYNEQFF

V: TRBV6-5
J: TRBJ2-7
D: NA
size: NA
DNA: TGTGCCAGCAGTCGACGGGACAAGAGCTACGAGCAGTACTTC
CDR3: CASSRRDKSYEQYF

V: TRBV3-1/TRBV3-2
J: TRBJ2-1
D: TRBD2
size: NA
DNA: TGTGCCAGCAGCCAGCGGCGGGAGGAGAGAAATGAGCAGTTCTTC
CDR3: CASSQRREERNEQFF

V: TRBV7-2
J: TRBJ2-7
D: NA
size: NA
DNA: TGTGCCAGCAGCTTAGTCTTAGACGGGACCTACGAGCAGTACTTC
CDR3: CASSLVLDGTYEQYF

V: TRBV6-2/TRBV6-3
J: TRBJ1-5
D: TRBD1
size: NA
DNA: TGTGCCAGCAGTTTGACAGGGGGTATCGGCAATCAGCCCCAGCATTTT
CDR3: CASSLTGGIGNQPQHF

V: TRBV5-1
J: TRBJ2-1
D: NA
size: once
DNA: TGCGCCAGCAGCTTAGGAGGGAGACCCTCCTACAATGAGCAGTTCTTC
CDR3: CASSLGGRPSYNEQFF

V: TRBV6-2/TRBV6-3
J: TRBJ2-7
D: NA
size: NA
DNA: TGTGCCAGCAGCCGCGGAGTAGCGGCCTACGAGCAGTACTTC
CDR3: CASSRGVAAYEQYF

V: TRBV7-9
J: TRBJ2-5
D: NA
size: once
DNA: TGTGCCAGCAGCTTAGCAGGGGGAGAGACCCAGTACTTC
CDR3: CASSLAGGETQYF

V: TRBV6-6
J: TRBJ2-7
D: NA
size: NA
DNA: TGTGCCAGCTCGGACGGGGGCGGGGGCCTTTACGAGCAGTACTTC
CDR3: CASSDGGGGLYEQYF

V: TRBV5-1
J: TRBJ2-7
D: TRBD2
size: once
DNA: TGCGCCAGCAGCTTGGGGACTAGCGGGAGGGGCCATGAGCAGTACTTC
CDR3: CASSLGTSGRGHEQYF

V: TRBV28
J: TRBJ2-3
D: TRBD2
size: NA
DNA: TGTGCCAGCAGTAGGACCGGGACTAGCGGGAGTCAAGATACGCAGTATTTT
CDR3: CASSRTGTSGSQDTQYF